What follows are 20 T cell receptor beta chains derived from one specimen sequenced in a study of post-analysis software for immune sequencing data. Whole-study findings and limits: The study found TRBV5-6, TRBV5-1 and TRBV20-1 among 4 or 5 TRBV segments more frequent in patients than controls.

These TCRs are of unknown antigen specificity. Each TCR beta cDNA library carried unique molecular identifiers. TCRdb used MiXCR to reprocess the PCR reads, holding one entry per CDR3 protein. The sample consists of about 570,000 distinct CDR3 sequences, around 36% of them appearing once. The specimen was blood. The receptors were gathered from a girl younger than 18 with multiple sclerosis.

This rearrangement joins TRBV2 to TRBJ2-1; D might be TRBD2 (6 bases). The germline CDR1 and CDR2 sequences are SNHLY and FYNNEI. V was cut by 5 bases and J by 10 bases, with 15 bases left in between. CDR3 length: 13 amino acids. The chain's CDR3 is CASSPGGGREQFF. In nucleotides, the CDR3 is TGTGCCAGCAGTCCAGGCGGAGGGAGGGAGCAGTTCTTC.

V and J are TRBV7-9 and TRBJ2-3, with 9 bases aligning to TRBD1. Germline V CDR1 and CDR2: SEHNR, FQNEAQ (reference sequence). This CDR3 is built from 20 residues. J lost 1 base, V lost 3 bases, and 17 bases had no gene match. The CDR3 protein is CASSFSLGQGSAIGTDTQYF. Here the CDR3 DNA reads TGTGCCAGCAGCTTCTCCCTCGGACAGGGGAGCGCGATTGGCACAGATACGCAGTATTTT. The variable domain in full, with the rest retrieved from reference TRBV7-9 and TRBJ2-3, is DTGVSQNPRHKITKRGQNVTFRCDPISEHNRLYWYRQTLGQGPEFLTYFQNEAQLEKSRLLSDRFSAERPKGSFSTLEIQRTEQGDSAMYLCASSFSLGQGSAIGTDTQYFGPGTRLTVL.

DNA of the CDR3: TGTGCCAGCAGCGTGGAGACGACAGGAAGTAACTATGGCTACACCTTC. Translation gives CASSVETTGSNYGYTF. This chain connects TRBV9 to TRBJ1-2; a weak D match, TRBD1 (6 bases). Trimming took 2 bases from V and 1 from J, leaving 15 bases between them. This CDR3 contains 16 residues. Germline V CDR1 and CDR2: SGDLS, YYNGEE.

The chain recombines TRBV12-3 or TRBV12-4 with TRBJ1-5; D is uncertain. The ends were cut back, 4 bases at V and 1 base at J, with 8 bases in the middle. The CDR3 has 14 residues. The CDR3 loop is CASSSRASNQPQHF. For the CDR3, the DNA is TGTGCCAGCAGTTCACGGGCCAGCAATCAGCCCCAGCATTTT.

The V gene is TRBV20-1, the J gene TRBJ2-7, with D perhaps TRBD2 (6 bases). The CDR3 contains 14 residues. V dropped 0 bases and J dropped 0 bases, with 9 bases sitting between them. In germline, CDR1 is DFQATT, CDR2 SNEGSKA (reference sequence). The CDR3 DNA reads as TGCAGTGCTAGAGATCACGGGGGCTCCTACGAGCAGTACTTC. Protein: CSARDHGGSYEQYF.

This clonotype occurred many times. DNA of the CDR3: TGCAGCGTTGGAGGGAAGGTAGCGGGGGGGCCAATCAATGAGCAGTTCTTC. Translating it yields CSVGGKVAGGPINEQFF. The chain is built from TRBV29-1 and TRBJ2-1, with 11 bases lining up with TRBD2. This CDR3 contains 17 residues. The junction had 14 bases not matched to a gene; V was cut back by 4 bases and J by 6 bases. CDR1 is SQVTM and CDR2 is ANQGSEA in the germline V gene.

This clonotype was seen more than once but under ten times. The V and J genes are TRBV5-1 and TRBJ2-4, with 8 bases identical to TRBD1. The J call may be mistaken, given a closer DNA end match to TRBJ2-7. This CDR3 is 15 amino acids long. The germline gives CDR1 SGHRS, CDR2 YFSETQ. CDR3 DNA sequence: TGCGCCAGCAGCTTGGTGACAGGGGCCCCCTACGAGCAGTACTTC. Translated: CASSLVTGAPYEQYF.

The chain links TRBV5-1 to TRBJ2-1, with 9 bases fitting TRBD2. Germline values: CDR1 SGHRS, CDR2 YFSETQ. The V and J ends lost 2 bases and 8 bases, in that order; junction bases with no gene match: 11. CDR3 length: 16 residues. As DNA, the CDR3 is TGCGCCAGCAGCTTCACCAGCGGGGGGTTTCCGGATGAGCAGTTCTTC. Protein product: CASSFTSGGFPDEQFF.

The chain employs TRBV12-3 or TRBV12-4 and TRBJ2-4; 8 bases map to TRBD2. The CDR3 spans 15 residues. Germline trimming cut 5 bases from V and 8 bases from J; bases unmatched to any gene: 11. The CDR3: CASSAYWATSDIQYF. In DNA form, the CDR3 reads TGTGCCAGCAGTGCTTATTGGGCGACTAGCGACATTCAGTACTTC.

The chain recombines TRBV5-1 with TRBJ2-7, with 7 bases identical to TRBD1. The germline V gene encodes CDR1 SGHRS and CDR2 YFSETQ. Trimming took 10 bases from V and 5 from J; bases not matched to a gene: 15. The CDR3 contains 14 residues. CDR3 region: CAGTKQGRADEQYF. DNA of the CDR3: TGCGCCGGCACCAAACAGGGGCGGGCGGACGAGCAGTACTTC. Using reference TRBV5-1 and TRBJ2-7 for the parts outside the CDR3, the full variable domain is KAGVTQTPRYLIKTRGQQVTLSCSPISGHRSVSWYQQTPGQGLQFLFEYFSETQRNKGNFPGRFSGRQFSNSRSEMNVSTLELGDSALYLCAGTKQGRADEQYFGPGTRLTVT.

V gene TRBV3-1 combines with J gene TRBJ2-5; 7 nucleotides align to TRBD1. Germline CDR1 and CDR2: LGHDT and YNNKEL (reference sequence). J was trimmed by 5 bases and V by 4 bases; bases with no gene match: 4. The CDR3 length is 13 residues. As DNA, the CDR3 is TGTGCCAGCAGCCGCCGAGGGGGCGAGACCCAGTACTTC. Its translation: CASSRRGGETQYF.

The CDR3 bases are TGTGCCAGCAGCGTAGGCCCAGGCGGGAGTAACACTGAAGCTTTCTTT. Protein sequence: CASSVGPGGSNTEAFF. The genes are TRBV9 and TRBJ1-1; no clear D gene. Germline CDR1 and CDR2: SGDLS and YYNGEE. The CDR3 has 16 residues. V dropped 0 bases and J dropped 2 bases, with 14 bases sitting between them.

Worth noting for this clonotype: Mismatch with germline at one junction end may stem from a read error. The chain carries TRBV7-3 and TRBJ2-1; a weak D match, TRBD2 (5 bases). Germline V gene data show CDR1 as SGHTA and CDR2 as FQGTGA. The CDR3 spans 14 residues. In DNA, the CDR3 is TGTGCCGGCAGCTCCGGACTCCGGCGGGATGAGCAGTTCTTC. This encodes CAGSSGLRRDEQFF.

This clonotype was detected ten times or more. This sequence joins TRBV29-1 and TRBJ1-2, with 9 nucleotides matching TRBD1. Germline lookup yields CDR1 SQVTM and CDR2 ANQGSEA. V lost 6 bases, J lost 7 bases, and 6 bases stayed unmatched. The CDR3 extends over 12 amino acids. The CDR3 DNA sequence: TGCAGCGTCGGACAGGGGATGAGTGGCTACACCTTC. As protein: CSVGQGMSGYTF.

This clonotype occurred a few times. The CDR3 DNA sequence: TGTGCCAGCAGCCAAGCGGACTGGGACGTGAGCTCCTACAATGAGCAGTTCTTC. Protein product: CASSQADWDVSSYNEQFF. J is TRBJ2-1 and V is TRBV14; possibly TRBD1 or TRBD2 for D (5 bases each). This CDR3 contains 18 residues. Germline loops: CDR1 SGHDN, CDR2 FVKESK. Trimming removed 1 base from V and 0 bases from J, with 16 bases in between.

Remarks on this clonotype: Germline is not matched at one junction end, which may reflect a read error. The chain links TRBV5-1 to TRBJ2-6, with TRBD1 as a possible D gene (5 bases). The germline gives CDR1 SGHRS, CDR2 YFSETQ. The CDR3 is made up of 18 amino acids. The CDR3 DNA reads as TGCGCCAGCAGCTTTTGGTCGGCAGCTGGCTCTGGGGCCAACGTCCTGACTTTT. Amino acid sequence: CASSFWSAAGSGANVLTF. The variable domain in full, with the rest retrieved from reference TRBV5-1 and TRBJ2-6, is KAGVTQTPRYLIKTRGQQVTLSCSPISGHRSVSWYQQTPGQGLQFLFEYFSETQRNKGNFPGRFSGRQFSNSRSEMNVSTLELGDSALYLCASSFWSAAGSGANVLTFGAGSRLTVL.

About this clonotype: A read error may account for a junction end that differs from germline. The CDR3 region has the DNA TGTGCCAGTAGTCACCGGGACAGACATTACAATGAGCGGTTCTTC. As protein: CASSHRDRHYNERFF. The chain joins TRBV19 to TRBJ2-1, with TRBD1 matching 7 bases. There are 15 residues in the CDR3. Germline V gene sequence: CDR1 LNHDA, CDR2 SQIVND (reference sequence).

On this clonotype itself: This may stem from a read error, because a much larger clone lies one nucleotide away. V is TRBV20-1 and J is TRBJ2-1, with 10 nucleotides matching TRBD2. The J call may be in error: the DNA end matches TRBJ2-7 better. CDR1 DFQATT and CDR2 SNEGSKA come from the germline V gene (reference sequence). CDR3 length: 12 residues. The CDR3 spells CSSGGAYNEQYF. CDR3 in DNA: TGCAGTAGCGGGGGGGCCTACAATGAGCAGTACTTC.

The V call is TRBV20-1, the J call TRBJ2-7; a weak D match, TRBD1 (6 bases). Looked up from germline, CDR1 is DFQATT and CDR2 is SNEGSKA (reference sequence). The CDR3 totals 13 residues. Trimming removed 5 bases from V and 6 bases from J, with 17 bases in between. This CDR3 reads CSAGPGQCSEQYF. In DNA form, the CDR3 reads TGCAGTGCTGGTCCGGGACAATGCTCCGAGCAGTACTTC.

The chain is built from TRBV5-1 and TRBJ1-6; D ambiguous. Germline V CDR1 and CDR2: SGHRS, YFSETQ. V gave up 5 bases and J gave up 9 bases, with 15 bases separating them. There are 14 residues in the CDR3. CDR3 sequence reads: CASSTRESGSPLHF. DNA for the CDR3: TGCGCCAGCAGTACAAGGGAAAGTGGTTCACCCCTCCACTTT.